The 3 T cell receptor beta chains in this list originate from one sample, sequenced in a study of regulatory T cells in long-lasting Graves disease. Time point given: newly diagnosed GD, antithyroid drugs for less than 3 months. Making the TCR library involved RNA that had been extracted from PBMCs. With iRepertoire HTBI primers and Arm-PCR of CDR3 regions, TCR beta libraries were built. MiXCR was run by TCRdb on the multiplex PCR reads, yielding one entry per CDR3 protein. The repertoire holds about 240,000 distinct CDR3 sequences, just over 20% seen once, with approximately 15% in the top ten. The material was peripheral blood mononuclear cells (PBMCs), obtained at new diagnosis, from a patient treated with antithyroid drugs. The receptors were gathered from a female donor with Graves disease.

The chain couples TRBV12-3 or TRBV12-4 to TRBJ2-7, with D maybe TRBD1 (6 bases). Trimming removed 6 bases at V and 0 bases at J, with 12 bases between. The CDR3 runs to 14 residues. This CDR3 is CASRNRDTSYEQYF. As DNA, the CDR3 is TGTGCCAGCAGAAACCGGGACACCTCCTACGAGCAGTACTTC.

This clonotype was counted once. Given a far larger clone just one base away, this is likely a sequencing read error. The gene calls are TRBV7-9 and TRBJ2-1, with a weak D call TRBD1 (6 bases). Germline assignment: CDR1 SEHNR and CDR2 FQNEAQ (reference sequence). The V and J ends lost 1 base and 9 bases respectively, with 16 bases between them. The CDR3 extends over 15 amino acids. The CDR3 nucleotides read TGTGCCAGCAGCTTAGGAAGGGGGAGCAGGGGTGAGCAGTTCTTC. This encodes CASSLGRGSRGEQFF.

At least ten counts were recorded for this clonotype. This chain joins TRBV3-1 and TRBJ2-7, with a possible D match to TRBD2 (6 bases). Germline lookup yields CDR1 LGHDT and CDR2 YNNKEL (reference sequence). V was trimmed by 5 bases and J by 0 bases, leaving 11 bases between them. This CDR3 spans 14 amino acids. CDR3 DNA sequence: TGTGCCAGCAGCGGGACTTCAAGCTCCTACGAGCAGTACTTC. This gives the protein CASSGTSSSYEQYF.